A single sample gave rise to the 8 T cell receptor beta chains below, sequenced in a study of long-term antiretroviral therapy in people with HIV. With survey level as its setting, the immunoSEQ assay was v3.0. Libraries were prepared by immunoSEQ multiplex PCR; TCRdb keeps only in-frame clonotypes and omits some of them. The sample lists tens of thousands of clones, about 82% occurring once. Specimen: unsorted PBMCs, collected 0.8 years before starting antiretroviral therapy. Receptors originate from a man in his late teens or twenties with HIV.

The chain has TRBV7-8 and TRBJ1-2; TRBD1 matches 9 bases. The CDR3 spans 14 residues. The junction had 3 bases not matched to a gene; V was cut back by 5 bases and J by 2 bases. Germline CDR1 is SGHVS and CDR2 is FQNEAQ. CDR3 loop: CASSLTGGNYGYTF. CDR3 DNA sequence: TGTGCCAGCAGCCTGACAGGGGGAAACTATGGCTACACCTTC.

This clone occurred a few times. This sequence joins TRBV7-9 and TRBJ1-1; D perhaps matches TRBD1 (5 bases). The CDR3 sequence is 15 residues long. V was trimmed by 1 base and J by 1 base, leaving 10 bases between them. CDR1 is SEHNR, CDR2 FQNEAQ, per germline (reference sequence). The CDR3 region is CASSLESQGNTEAFF. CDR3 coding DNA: TGTGCCAGCAGCTTAGAATCGCAGGGGAACACTGAAGCTTTCTTT.

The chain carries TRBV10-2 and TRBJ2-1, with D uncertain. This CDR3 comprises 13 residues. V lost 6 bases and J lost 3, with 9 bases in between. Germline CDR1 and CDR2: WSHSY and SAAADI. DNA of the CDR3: TGCGCCAGCAGAGGTAGGGTCTACAATGAGCAGTTCTTC. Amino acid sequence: CASRGRVYNEQFF.

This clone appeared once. CDR3 DNA: TGCAGCGGCCTGGACAGATTCCCTTCCCCAGGACAGTTCTTC. Translated, it gives CSGLDRFPSPGQFF. The J gene is TRBJ2-1, the V gene TRBV29-1, with TRBD1 as a possible D gene (6 bases). The V end lost 7 bases, the J end lost 13 bases, and 26 bases lay between the germline ends. The CDR3 totals 14 residues. Looked up from germline, CDR1 is SQVTM and CDR2 is ANQGSEA.

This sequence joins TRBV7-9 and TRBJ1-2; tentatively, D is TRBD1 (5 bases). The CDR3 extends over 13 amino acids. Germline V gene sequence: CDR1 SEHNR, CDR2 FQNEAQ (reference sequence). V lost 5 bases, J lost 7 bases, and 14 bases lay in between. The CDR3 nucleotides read TGTGCCAGCAGCCCCACCGTGGGGCGTGGCTACACCTTC. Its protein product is CASSPTVGRGYTF.

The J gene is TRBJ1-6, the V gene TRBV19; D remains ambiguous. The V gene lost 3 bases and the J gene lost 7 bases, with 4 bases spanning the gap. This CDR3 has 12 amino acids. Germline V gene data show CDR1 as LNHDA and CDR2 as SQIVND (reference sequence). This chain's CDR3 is CASSMWNSPLHF. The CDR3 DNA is TGTGCCAGTAGTATGTGGAATTCACCCCTCCACTTT.

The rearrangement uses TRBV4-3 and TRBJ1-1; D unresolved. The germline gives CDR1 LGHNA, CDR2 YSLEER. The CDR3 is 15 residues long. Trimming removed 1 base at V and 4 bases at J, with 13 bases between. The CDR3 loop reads CASSQAPGTGTEAFF. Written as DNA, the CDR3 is TGCGCCAGCAGCCAAGCTCCGGGAACGGGCACTGAAGCTTTCTTT.

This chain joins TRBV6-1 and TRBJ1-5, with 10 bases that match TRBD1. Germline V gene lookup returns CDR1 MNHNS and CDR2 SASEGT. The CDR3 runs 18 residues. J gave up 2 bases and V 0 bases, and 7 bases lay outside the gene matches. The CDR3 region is CASSEAVTGGMGNQPQHF. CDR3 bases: TGTGCCAGCAGTGAAGCGGTGACAGGGGGCATGGGCAATCAGCCCCAGCATTTT.